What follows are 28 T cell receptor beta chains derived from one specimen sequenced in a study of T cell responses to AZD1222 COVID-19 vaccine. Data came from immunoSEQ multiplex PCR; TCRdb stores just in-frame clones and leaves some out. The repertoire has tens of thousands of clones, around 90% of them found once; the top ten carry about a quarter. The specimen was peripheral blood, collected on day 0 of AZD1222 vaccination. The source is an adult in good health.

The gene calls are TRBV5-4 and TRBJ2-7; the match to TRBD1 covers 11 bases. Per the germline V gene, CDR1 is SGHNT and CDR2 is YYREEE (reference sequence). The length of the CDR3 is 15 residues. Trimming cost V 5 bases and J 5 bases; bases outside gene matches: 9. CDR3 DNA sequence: TGTGCCAGCAGTGACGGACAGGGGGCCTTCGACGAGCAGTACTTC. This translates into CASSDGQGAFDEQYF.

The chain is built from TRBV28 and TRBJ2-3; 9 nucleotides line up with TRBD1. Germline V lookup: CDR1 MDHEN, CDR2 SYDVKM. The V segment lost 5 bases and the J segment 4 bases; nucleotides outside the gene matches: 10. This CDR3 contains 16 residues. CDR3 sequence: CASSTPTGGLADTQYF. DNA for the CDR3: TGTGCCAGCAGTACACCCACAGGGGGCTTAGCAGATACGCAGTATTTT. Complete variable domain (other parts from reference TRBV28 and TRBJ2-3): DVKVTQSSRYLVKRTGEKVFLECVQDMDHENMFWYRQDPGLGLRLIYFSYDVKMKEKGDIPEGYSVSREKKERFSLILESASTNQTSMYLCASSTPTGGLADTQYFGPGTRLTVL.

CDR3 bases: TGTGCCAGCTCCCCCACAAGCTGGCTCGGCCAAGCTTTCTTT. Residues: CASSPTSWLGQAFF. J is TRBJ1-1 and V is TRBV18; D call uncertain. Germline CDR1 and CDR2: KGHSH and LQKENI. With 6 bases removed from V and 9 bases from J, the gap between germline ends came to 20 bases. The CDR3 runs 14 residues.

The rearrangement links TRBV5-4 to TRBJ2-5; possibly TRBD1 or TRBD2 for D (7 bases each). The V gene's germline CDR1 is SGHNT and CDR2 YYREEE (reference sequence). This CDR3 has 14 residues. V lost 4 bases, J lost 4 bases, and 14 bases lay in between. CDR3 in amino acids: CASSLWEGAETQYF. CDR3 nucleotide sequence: TGTGCCAGCAGCCTTTGGGAGGGGGCAGAGACCCAGTACTTC.

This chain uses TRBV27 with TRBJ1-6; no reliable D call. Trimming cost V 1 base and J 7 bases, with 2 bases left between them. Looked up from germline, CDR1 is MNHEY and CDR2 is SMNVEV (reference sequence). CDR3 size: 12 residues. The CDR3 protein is CASSLLNSPLHF. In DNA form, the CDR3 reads TGTGCCAGCAGTTTATTGAATTCACCCCTCCACTTT.

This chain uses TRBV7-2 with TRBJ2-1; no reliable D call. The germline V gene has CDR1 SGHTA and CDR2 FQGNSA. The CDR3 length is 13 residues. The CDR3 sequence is CALIPSSYNEQFF. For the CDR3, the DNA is TGTGCTCTTATTCCAAGCTCCTACAATGAGCAGTTCTTC. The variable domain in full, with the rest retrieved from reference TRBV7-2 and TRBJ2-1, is GAGVSQSPSNKVTEKGKDVELRCDPISGHTALYWYRQSLGQGLEFLIYFQGNSAPDKSGLPSDRFSAERTGGSVSTLTIQRTQQEDSAVYLCALIPSSYNEQFFGPGTRLTVL.

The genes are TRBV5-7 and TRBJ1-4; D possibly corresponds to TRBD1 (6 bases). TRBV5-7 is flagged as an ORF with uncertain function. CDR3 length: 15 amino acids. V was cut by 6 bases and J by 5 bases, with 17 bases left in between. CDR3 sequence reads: CASTKAGGLNEKLFF. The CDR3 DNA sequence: TGTGCCAGCACCAAAGCGGGGGGGCTAAATGAAAAACTGTTTTTT.

For the CDR3, the DNA is TGTGCCAGCAGCCAAGACGGGACCGTTGACTACAATGAGCAGTTCTTC. This sequence encodes CASSQDGTVDYNEQFF. J is TRBJ2-1 and V is TRBV7-2; perhaps D is TRBD1 or TRBD2 (5 bases each). This CDR3 has 16 amino acids. CDR1 and CDR2 (germline): SGHTA, FQGNSA. V shed 5 bases and J shed 3 bases, with 17 bases lying between them.

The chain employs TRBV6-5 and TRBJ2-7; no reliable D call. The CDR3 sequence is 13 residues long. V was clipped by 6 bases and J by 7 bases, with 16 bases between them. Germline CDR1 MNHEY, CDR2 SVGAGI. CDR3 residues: CASSPWVLWEQYF. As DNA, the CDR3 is TGTGCCAGCAGCCCCTGGGTGCTCTGGGAGCAGTACTTC.

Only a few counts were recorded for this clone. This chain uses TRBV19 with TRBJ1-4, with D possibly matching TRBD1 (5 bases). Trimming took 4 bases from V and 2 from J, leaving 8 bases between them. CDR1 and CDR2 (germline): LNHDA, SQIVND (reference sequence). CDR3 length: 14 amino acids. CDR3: CASSSRDTNEKLFF. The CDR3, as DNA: TGTGCCAGTAGTAGCCGGGACACTAATGAAAAACTGTTTTTT.

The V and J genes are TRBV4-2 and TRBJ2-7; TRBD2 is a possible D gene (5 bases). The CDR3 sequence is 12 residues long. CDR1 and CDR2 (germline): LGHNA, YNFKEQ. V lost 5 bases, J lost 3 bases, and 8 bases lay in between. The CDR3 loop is CASSVTSYEQYF. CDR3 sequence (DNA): TGTGCCAGCAGCGTAACTAGCTACGAGCAGTACTTC.

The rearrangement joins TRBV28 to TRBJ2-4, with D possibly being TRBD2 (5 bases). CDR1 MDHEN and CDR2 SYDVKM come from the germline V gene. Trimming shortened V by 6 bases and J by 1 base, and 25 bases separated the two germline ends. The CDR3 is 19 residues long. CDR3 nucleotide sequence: TGTGCCAGCAGCCCCCCCGGAGGTTCGGGTAAGATGGCCAAAAACATTCAGTACTTC. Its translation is CASSPPGGSGKMAKNIQYF.

DNA of the CDR3: TGTGCCAGCAGCTTCACCAGGGGGAACACTGAAGCTTTCTTT. Translation gives CASSFTRGNTEAFF. The chain is built from TRBV5-4 and TRBJ1-1; D is possibly TRBD1 (6 bases). The V end was cut by 2 bases, the J end by 1 base, with 9 bases between. The CDR3 contains 14 residues. Germline CDR1 SGHNT, CDR2 YYREEE (reference sequence).

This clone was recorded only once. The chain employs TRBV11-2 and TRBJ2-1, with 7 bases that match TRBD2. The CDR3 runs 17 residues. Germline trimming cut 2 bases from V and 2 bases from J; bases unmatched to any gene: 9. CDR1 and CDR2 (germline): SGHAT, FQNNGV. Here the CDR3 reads CASSLTLRERTYNEQFF. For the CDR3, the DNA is TGTGCCAGCAGCTTAACGCTGCGGGAGAGGACCTACAATGAGCAGTTCTTC.

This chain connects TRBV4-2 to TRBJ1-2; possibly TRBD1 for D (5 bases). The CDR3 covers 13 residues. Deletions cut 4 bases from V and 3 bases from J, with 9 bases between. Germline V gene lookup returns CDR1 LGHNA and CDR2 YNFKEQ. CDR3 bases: TGTGCCAGCAGCCTGGGGACGGACTATGGCTACACCTTC. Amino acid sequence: CASSLGTDYGYTF.

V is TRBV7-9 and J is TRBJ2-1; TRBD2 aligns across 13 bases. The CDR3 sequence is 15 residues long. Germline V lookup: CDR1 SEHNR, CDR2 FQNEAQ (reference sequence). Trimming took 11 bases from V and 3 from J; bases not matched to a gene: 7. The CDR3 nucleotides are TGTGCCGGCTCCGGGACTAGCGGGAACTACAATGAGCAGTTCTTC. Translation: CAGSGTSGNYNEQFF.

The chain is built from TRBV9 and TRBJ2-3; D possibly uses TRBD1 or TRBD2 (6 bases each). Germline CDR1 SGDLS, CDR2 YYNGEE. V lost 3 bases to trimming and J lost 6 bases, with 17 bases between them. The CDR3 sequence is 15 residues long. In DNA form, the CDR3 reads TGTGCCAGCAGCGCCGGGGGCGATAGTTTTGATACGCAGTATTTT. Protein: CASSAGGDSFDTQYF.

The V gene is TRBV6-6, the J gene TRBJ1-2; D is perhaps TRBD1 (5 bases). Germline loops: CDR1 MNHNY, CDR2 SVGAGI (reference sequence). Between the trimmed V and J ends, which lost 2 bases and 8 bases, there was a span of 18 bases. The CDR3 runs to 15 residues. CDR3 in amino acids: CASSYEARGGRGYTF. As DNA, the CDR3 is TGTGCCAGCAGTTACGAGGCTCGGGGCGGTCGGGGCTACACCTTC.

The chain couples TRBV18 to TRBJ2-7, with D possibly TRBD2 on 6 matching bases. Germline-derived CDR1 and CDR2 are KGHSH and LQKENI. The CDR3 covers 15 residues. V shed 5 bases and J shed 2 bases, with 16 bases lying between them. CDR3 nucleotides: TGTGCCAGCTCATCGAGACTAGTACCTACCTACGAGCAGTACTTC. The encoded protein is CASSSRLVPTYEQYF.

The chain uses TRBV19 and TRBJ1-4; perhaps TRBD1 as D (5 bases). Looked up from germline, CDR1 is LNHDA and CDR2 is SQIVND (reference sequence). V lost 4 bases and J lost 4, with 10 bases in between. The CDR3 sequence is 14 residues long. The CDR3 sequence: CASSTWGNNEKLFF. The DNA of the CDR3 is TGTGCCAGTAGTACCTGGGGGAATAATGAAAAACTGTTTTTT.

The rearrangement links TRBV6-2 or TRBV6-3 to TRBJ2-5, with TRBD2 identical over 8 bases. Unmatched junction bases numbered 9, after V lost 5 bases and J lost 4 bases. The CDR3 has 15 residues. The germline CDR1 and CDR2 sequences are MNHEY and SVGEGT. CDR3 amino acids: CASSRPAGVGETQYF. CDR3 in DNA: TGTGCCAGCAGTAGACCAGCGGGAGTGGGAGAGACCCAGTACTTC.

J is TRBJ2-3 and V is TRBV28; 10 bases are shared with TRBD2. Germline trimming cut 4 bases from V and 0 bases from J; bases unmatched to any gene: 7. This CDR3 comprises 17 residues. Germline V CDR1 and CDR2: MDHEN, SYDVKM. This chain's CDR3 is CASSSDSGRPSTDTQYF. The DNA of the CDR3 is TGTGCCAGCAGTTCCGATAGCGGGAGGCCCAGCACAGATACGCAGTATTTT.

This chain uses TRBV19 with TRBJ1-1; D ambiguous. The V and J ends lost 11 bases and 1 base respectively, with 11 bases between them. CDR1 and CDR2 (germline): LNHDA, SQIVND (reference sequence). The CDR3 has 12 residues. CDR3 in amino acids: CAARSWNTEAFF. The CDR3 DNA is TGTGCCGCTCGTTCCTGGAACACTGAAGCTTTCTTT.

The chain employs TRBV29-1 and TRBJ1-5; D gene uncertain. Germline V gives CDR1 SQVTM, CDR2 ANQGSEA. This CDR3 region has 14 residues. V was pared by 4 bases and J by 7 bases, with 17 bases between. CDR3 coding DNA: TGCAGCGTTGTATATTCCGCCGGTGAGCAGCCCCAGCATTTT. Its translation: CSVVYSAGEQPQHF. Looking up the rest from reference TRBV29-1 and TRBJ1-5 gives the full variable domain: SAVISQKPSRDICQRGTSLTIQCQVDSQVTMMFWYRQQPGQSLTLIATANQGSEATYESGFVIDKFPISRPNLTFSTLTVSNMSPEDSSIYLCSVVYSAGEQPQHFGDGTRLSIL.

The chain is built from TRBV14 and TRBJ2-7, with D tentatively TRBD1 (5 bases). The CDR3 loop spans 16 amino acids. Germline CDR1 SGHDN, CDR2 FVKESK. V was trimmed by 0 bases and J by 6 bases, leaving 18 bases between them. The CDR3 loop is CASSQDPRGRASEQYF. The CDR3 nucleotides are TGTGCCAGCAGCCAAGATCCAAGGGGAAGGGCGAGCGAGCAGTACTTC.

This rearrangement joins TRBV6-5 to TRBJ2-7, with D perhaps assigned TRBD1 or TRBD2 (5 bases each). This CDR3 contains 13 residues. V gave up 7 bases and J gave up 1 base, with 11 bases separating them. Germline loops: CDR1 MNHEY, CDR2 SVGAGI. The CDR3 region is CASTPGASYEQYF. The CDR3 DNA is TGTGCCAGCACCCCCGGGGCGTCCTACGAGCAGTACTTC.

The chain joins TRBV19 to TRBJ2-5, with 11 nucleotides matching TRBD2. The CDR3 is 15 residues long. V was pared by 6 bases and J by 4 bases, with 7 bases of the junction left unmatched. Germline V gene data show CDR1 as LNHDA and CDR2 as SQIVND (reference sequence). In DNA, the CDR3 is TGTGCCAGTAGCCGAACTAGCGGGAGTTTAGAGACCCAGTACTTC. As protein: CASSRTSGSLETQYF.

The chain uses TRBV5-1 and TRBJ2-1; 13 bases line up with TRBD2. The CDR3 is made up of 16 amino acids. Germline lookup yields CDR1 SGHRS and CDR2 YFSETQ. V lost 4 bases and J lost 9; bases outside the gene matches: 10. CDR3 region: CASSPGTSGMGGEQFF. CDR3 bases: TGCGCCAGCAGCCCCGGGACTAGCGGGATGGGCGGTGAGCAGTTCTTC.